This record covers a single TCR beta chain. These data belong to a study of blood T cell repertoires in COVID-19. Profiled with immunoSEQ multiplex PCR; TCRdb holds only in-frame clones, not every one. The sample has around 260,000 clones, less than 90% seen once; the top ten hold under 2%. CDR3 size: 15 residues. Germline trimming cut 2 bases from V and 5 bases from J; bases unmatched to any gene: 5. The rearrangement uses TRBV5-3 and TRBJ2-1, with 9 bases aligning to TRBD2. TRBV5-3 is flagged as an ORF with uncertain function. Sequencing was carried out using peripheral blood. The sequence came from a man between 25 and 39 years old with active or convalescent COVID-19. The CDR3 region is CARSLGLAYDNEQFF. In DNA, the CDR3 is TGTGCCAGAAGCTTAGGACTAGCGTATGACAATGAGCAGTTCTTC.